This T cell receptor beta chain derives from a study of blood T cell repertoires in COVID-19. From germline, CDR1 is MGHRA and CDR2 YSYEKL. The CDR3 has 16 residues. The V segment lost 5 bases and the J segment 6 bases; nucleotides outside the gene matches: 11. Assay: immunoSEQ multiplex PCR; the TCRdb copy retains only in-frame clones and omits some. This sample has 85,000 to 100,000 clones, with 65% to 90% found just once. Material: peripheral blood. This sequence originates from a man in his 60s with acute or convalescent COVID-19. The chain is built from TRBV4-1 and TRBJ2-2; 8 bases match TRBD1. CDR3 protein: CASSNNRGVPAGELFF. CDR3 sequence (DNA): TGCGCCAGCAGCAACAACAGGGGGGTGCCAGCCGGGGAGCTGTTTTTT.